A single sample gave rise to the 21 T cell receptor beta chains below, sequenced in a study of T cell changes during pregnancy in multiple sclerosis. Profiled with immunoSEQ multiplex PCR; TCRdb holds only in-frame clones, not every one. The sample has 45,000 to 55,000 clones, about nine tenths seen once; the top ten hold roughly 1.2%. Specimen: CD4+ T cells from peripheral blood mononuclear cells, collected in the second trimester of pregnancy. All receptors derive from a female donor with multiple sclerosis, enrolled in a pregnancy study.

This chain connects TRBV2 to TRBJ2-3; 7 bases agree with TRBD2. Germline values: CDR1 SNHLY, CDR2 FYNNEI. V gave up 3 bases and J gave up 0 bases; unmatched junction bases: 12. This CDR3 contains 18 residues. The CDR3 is CASSDLSLSSGSTDTQYF. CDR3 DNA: TGTGCCAGCAGTGATCTTTCGTTGTCTAGCGGTAGCACAGATACGCAGTATTTT.

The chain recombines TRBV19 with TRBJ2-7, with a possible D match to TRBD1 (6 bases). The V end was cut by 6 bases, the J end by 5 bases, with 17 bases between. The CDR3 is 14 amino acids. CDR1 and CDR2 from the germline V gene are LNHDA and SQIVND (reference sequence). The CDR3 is CASSISQGANEQYF. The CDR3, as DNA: TGTGCCAGTAGCATCTCACAGGGTGCAAACGAGCAGTACTTC. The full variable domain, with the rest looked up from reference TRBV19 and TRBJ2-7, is DGGITQSPKYLFRKEGQNVTLSCEQNLNHDAMYWYRQDPGQGLRLIYYSQIVNDFQKGDIAEGYSVSREKKESFPLTVTSAQKNPTAFYLCASSISQGANEQYFGPGTRLTVT.

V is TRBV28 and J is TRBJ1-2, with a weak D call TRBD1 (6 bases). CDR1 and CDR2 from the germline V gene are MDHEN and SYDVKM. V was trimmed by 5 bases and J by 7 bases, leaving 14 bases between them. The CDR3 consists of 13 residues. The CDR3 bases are TGTGCCAGCAGTCCCTCCCTCAGGGGTGGCTACACCTTC. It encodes CASSPSLRGGYTF.

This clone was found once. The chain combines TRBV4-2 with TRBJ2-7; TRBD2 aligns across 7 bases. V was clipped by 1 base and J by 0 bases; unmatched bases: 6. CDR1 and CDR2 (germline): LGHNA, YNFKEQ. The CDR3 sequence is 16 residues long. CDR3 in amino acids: CASSQGALAASYEQYF. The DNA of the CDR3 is TGTGCCAGCAGCCAAGGGGCCCTAGCGGCCTCCTACGAGCAGTACTTC.

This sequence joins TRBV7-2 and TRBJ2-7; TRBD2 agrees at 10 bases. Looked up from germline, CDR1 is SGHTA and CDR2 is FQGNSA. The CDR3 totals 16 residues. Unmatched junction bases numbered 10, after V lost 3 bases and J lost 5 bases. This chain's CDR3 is CASSLLGSGRKDEQYF. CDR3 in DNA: TGTGCCAGCAGCTTGTTGGGTAGCGGGAGGAAGGACGAGCAGTACTTC.

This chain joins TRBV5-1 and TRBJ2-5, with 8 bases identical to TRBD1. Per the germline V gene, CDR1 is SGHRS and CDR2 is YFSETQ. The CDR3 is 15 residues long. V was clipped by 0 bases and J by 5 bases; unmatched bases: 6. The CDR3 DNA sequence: TGCGCCAGCAGCTTGGGCAGGGGGCGTGGGGAGACCCAGTACTTC. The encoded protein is CASSLGRGRGETQYF.

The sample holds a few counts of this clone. The CDR3, as DNA: TGTGCCATCAGTGAGAAGATAGGGGCTAACACTGAAGCTTTCTTT. Protein product: CAISEKIGANTEAFF. This chain joins TRBV10-3 and TRBJ1-1, with D perhaps matching TRBD1 (5 bases). The germline V and J ends were trimmed by 2 bases and 2 bases, with 12 bases remaining between them. This CDR3 has 15 amino acids. CDR1 ENHRY and CDR2 SYGVKD come from the germline V gene.

The CDR3 sequence is CASSDGLAGYNEQFF. Written as DNA, the CDR3 is TGTGCCAGCAGTGATGGACTAGCGGGGTACAATGAGCAGTTCTTC. The J gene is TRBJ2-1, the V gene TRBV6-1; TRBD2 aligns across 12 bases. V lost 3 bases and J lost 4; bases outside the gene matches: 1. The CDR3 covers 15 residues. The germline V gene has CDR1 MNHNS and CDR2 SASEGT.

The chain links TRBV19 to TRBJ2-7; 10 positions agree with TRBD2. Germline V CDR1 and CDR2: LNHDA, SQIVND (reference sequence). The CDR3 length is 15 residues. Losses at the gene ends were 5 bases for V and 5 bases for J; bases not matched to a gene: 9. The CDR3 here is CASSDSSGSVHEQYF. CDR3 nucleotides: TGTGCCAGTAGTGATTCTAGCGGGAGTGTCCACGAGCAGTACTTC. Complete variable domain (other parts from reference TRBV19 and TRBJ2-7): DGGITQSPKYLFRKEGQNVTLSCEQNLNHDAMYWYRQDPGQGLRLIYYSQIVNDFQKGDIAEGYSVSREKKESFPLTVTSAQKNPTAFYLCASSDSSGSVHEQYFGPGTRLTVT.

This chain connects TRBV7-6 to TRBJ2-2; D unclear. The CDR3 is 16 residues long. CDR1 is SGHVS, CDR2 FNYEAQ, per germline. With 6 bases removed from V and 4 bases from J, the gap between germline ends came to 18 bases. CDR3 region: CASSRSRSMGTGELFF. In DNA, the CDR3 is TGTGCCAGCAGTCGTTCTAGGAGTATGGGCACCGGGGAGCTGTTTTTT.

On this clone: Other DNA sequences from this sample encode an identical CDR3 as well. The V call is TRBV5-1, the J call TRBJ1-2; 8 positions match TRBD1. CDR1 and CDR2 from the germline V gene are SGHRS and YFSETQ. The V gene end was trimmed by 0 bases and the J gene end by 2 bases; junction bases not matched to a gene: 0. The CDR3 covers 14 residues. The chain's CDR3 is CASSLGQGNYGYTF. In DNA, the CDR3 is TGCGCCAGCAGCTTGGGACAGGGGAACTATGGCTACACCTTC.

The CDR3 bases are TGCGCCAGCAGCTTGGGGACTAGCGGGAGGGCCAATTGGGAGCAGTTCTTC. Translation gives CASSLGTSGRANWEQFF. The chain employs TRBV5-1 and TRBJ2-1, with 15 bases aligning to TRBD2. With 0 bases clipped from V and 10 bases from J, the junction kept 8 bases outside the gene matches. Per the germline V gene, CDR1 is SGHRS and CDR2 is YFSETQ. This CDR3 is 17 amino acids long.

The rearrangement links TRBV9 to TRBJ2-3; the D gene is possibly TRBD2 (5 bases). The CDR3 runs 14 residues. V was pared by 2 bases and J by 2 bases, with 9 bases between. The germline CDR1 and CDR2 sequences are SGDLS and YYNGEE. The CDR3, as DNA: TGTGCCAGCAGCGTGGGAGTCATCACAGATACGCAGTATTTT. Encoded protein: CASSVGVITDTQYF.

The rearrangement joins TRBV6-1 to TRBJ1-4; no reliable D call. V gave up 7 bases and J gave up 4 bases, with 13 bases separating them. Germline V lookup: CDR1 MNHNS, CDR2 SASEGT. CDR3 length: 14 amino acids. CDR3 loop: CASKRSTVNEKLFF. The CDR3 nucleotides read TGTGCCAGCAAAAGAAGCACAGTTAATGAAAAACTGTTTTTT.

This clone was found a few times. CDR3 residues: CASSDSGQGNTEAFF. CDR3 coding DNA: TGTGCCAGCAGTGACTCGGGACAGGGGAACACTGAAGCTTTCTTT. V and J are TRBV2 and TRBJ1-1; 9 bases line up with TRBD1. With 3 bases clipped from V and 1 base from J, the junction kept 3 bases outside the gene matches. The CDR3 contains 15 residues. Looked up from germline, CDR1 is SNHLY and CDR2 is FYNNEI.

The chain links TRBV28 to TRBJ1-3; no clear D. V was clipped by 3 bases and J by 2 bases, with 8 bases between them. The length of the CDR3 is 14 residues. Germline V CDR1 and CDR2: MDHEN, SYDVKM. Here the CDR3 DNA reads TGTGCCAGCAGTTTTGCGGGGACTGGAAACACCATATATTTT. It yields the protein CASSFAGTGNTIYF.

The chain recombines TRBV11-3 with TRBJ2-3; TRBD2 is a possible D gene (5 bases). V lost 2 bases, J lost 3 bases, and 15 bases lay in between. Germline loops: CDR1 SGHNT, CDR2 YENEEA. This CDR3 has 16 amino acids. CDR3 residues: CASSLSTGFQTDTQYF. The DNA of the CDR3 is TGTGCCAGCAGCTTATCAACGGGATTCCAGACAGATACGCAGTATTTT.

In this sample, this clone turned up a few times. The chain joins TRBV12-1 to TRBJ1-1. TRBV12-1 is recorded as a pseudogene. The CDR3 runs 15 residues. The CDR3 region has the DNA TGTGCCAGCAGTCCTACAGGGAGGGGGGACACTGAAGCTTTCTTT. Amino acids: CASSPTGRGDTEAFF.

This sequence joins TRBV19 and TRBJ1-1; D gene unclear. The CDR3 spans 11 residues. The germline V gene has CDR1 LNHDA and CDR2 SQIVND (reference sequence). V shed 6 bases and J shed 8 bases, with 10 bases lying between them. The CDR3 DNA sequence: TGTGCCAGTAGGACACCCAGGGAAGCTTTCTTT. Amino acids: CASRTPREAFF.

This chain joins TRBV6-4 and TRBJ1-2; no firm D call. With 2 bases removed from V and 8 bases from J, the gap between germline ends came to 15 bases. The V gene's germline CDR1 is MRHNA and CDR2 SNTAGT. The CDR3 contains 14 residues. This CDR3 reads CASSDMDGIDGYTF. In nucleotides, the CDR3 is TGTGCCAGCAGTGACATGGACGGGATCGACGGCTACACCTTC.

The CDR3, as DNA: TGTGCCAGCAGTGTGATACTCCTGAACACTGAAGCTTTCTTT. It encodes CASSVILLNTEAFF. The chain recombines TRBV2 with TRBJ1-1; D ambiguous. The CDR3 covers 14 residues. Trimming took off 4 bases at V and 0 bases at J, with 9 bases between the two ends. CDR1 is SNHLY and CDR2 is FYNNEI in the germline V gene.